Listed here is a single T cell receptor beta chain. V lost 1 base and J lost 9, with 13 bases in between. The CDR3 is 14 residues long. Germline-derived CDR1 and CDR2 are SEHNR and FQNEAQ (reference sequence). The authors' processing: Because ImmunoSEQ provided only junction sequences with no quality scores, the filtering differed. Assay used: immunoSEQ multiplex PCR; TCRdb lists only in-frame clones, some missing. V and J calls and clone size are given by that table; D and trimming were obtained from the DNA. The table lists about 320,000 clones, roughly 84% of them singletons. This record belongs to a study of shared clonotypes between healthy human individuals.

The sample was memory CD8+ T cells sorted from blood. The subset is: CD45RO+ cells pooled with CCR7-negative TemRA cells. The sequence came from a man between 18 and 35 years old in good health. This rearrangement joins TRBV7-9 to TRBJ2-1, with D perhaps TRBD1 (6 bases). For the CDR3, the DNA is TGTGCCAGCAGCTTAGTCCAGGGGTTAGGTGAGCAGTTCTTC. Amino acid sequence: CASSLVQGLGEQFF.